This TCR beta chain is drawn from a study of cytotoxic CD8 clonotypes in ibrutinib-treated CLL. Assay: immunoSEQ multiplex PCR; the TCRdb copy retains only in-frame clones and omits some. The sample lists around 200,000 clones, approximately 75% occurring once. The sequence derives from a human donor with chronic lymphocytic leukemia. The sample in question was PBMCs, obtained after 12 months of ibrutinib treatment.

This chain's CDR3 is CASSYVGTSGRDTQYF. The CDR3 coding sequence is TGTGCCAGCAGTTACGTCGGGACTAGCGGGAGAGATACGCAGTATTTT. The chain has TRBV6-6 and TRBJ2-3; 14 bases align to TRBD2. Germline values: CDR1 MNHNY, CDR2 SVGAGI (reference sequence). The CDR3 runs 16 residues. J lost 5 bases, V lost 2 bases, and 3 bases had no gene match.